This T cell receptor (beta chain) came from a study of blood T cell repertoires in COVID-19. Study-level background: Sites across the United States, Italy and Spain contributed samples from acute and convalescent COVID-19. Nucleic acid was either cDNA or gDNA, and it came from T cells, B-cell-depleted T cells, or PBMCs.

The CDR3 extends over 15 amino acids. CDR1 and CDR2 (germline): LNHDA, SQIVND (reference sequence). With V trimmed by 5 bases and J by 2 bases, 7 bases remained unmatched. Per the study methods: Amplification from reference gene primers served as the basis for estimated nucleated cell counts. The method was immunoSEQ multiplex PCR; TCRdb's version includes in-frame clones alone and lacks a portion of them. V and J calls and clone size follow that table, whereas D and trimming were derived from the DNA. The data show about 39,000 clones, approximately 86% seen once. This clonotype was obtained from a man in his forties with active COVID-19. The gene calls are TRBV19 and TRBJ2-7, with TRBD1 identical over 9 bases. Sample: peripheral blood. CDR3 coding DNA: TGTGCCAGTAGTGCCGGGACAGGGATGACCTACGAGCAGTACTTC. Translated: CASSAGTGMTYEQYF.